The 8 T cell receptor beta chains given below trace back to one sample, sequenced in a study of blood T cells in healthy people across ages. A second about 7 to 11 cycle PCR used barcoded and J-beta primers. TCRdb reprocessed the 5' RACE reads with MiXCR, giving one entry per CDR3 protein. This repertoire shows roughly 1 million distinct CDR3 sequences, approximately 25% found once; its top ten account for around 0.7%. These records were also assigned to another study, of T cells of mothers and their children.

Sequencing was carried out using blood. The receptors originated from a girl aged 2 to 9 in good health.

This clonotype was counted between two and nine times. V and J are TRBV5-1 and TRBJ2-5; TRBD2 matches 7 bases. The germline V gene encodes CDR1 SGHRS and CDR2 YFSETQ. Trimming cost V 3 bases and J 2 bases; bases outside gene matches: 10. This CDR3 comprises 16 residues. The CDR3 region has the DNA TGCGCCAGCAGCTGGGGTCCGGCGGGGGTGCAAGAGACCCAGTACTTC. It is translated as CASSWGPAGVQETQYF.

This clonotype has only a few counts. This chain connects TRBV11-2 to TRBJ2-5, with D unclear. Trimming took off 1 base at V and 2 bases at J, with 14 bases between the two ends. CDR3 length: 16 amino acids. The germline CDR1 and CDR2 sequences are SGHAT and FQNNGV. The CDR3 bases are TGTGCCAGCAGCTTAGTAACGGATAGATCACAAGAGACCCAGTACTTC. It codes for CASSLVTDRSQETQYF.

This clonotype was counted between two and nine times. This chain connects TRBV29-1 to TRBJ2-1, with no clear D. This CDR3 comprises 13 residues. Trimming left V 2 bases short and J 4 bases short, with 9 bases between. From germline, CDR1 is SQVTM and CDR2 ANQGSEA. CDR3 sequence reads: CSVEMGSYNEQFF. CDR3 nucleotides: TGCAGCGTTGAAATGGGGTCATACAATGAGCAGTTCTTC.

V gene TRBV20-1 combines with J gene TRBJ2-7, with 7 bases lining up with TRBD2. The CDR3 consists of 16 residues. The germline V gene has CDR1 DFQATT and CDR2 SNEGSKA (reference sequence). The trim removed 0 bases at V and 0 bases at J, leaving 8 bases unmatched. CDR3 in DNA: TGCAGTGCTAGAGATCCCCTCAGCGGGGACTCCTACGAGCAGTACTTC. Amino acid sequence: CSARDPLSGDSYEQYF.

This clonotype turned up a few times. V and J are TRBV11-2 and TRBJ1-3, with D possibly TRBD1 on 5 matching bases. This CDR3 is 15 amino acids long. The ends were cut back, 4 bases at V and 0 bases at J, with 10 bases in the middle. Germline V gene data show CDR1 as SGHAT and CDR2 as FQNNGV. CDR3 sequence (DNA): TGTGCCAGCAGCTGGGACGGGAGCTCTGGAAACACCATATATTTT. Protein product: CASSWDGSSGNTIYF.

The CDR3 region is CASSLLAGETYEQYF. DNA of the CDR3: TGCGCCAGCAGCCTCCTAGCGGGAGAAACCTACGAGCAGTACTTC. The chain employs TRBV4-1 and TRBJ2-1, with 10 bases that match TRBD2. TRBJ2-7 matches the DNA end more closely, so the J call is doubtful. Germline V gene sequence: CDR1 MGHRA, CDR2 YSYEKL. The CDR3 consists of 15 residues.

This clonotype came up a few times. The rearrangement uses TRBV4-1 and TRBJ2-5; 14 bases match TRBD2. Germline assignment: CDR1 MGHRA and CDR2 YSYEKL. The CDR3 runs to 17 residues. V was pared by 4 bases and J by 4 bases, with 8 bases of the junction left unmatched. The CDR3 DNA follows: TGCGCCAGCAGCCCAAACCCGGGACTAGCGGGAGCAGAGACCCAGTACTTC. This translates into CASSPNPGLAGAETQYF.

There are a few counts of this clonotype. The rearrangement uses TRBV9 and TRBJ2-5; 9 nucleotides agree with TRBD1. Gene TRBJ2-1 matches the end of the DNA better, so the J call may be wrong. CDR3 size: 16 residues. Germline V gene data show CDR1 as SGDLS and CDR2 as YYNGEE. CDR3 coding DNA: TGTGCCAGCAGCGTATCAACTGGGACAGGGTTCAATGAGCAGTTCTTC. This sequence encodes CASSVSTGTGFNEQFF.